This T cell receptor (beta chain) was recovered during a study of cytomegalovirus exposure and HLA in healthy donors. On this clone: The antigen is not known.

This CDR3 has 16 amino acids. The germline V gene encodes CDR1 LGHNA and CDR2 YNFKEQ. Losses at the gene ends were 2 bases for V and 1 base for J; bases not matched to a gene: 5. Primers for the PCR totalled 60 Vbeta and 13 Jbeta. Clones were read by immunoSEQ multiplex PCR, and TCRdb kept only the in-frame ones, dropping some. In the table there are approximately 120,000 clones, more than 9% of which are singletons. Study findings and constraints: In all likelihood, a cluster of highly shared sequence variants was a sequencing artifact. Beyond CMV serostatus, there was no information to go on about immune exposure. The majority of TCR sequences were rare, yet some public TCRs appeared in many donors.

The sequence derives from a woman in her late teens or twenties in good health and CMV-seropositive. Sequencing was carried out using PBMCs. The gene calls are TRBV4-2 and TRBJ1-1, with 9 bases that match TRBD1. The CDR3 DNA reads as TGTGCCAGCAGCCAACCTCCGGGACAGGGGAACACTGAAGCTTTCTTT. It codes for CASSQPPGQGNTEAFF.